These 14 T cell receptor beta chains originate from one sample sequenced in a study of shared clonotypes between healthy human individuals. Measured with immunoSEQ multiplex PCR; TCRdb has only the in-frame clones, and not every one. Seen here are millions of clones, approximately 94% observed once, and the top ten hold 1% to 1.3%. The naive CD8 subset, CD45RO-negative cells positively selected for CCR7, excluded terminally differentiated effector memory CD45RA+ cells. Sequences were obtained from naive CD8+ T cells sorted from blood. All receptors derive from a man younger than 35 in good health.

This clone appeared once. CDR3: CASRLGLVTYEQYF. For the CDR3, the DNA is TGTGCCAGCAGACTTGGACTAGTGACCTACGAGCAGTACTTC. This chain links TRBV6-5 with TRBJ2-7; TRBD2 matches at 7 bases. The CDR3 is made up of 14 amino acids. V was pared by 6 bases and J by 2 bases, with 7 bases of the junction left unmatched. Germline lookup yields CDR1 MNHEY and CDR2 SVGAGI.

This clone was picked up one time. The chain recombines TRBV7-9 with TRBJ2-5, with a weak D call TRBD2 (5 bases). CDR1 and CDR2 (germline): SEHNR, FQNEAQ (reference sequence). CDR3 size: 15 residues. Trimming cost V 0 bases and J 4 bases, with 12 bases left between them. CDR3 in amino acids: CASSLAGGLGETQYF. In nucleotides, the CDR3 is TGTGCCAGCAGCTTAGCCGGAGGCCTGGGAGAGACCCAGTACTTC.

The J gene is TRBJ1-3, the V gene TRBV9; 7 bases align to TRBD1. From germline, CDR1 is SGDLS and CDR2 YYNGEE. J was trimmed by 0 bases and V by 3 bases; bases with no gene match: 9. The CDR3 length is 17 residues. CDR3 residues: CASSGTDRTSSGNTIYF. The CDR3 bases are TGTGCCAGCAGCGGAACGGACAGGACGAGCTCTGGAAACACCATATATTTT.

J is TRBJ2-3 and V is TRBV28; no reliable D call. Germline lookup yields CDR1 MDHEN and CDR2 SYDVKM. The CDR3 is 13 residues long. V lost 2 bases, J lost 4 bases, and 7 bases lay in between. The CDR3 DNA reads TGTGCCAGCAGTTTAGTTTCCCCAGATACGCAGTATTTT. Its protein is CASSLVSPDTQYF. Using reference TRBV28 and TRBJ2-3 for the parts outside the CDR3, the full variable domain is DVKVTQSSRYLVKRTGEKVFLECVQDMDHENMFWYRQDPGLGLRLIYFSYDVKMKEKGDIPEGYSVSREKKERFSLILESASTNQTSMYLCASSLVSPDTQYFGPGTRLTVL.

The gene calls are TRBV7-9 and TRBJ2-1; 7 bases are a match to TRBD2. Germline values: CDR1 SEHNR, CDR2 FQNEAQ (reference sequence). The CDR3 contains 15 residues. V lost 5 bases, J lost 4 bases, and 8 bases stayed unmatched. The CDR3 region has the DNA TGTGCCAGCAGCCCGGAGGCGGGAGATTACAATGAGCAGTTCTTC. It translates to CASSPEAGDYNEQFF.

The chain couples TRBV6-5 to TRBJ1-2; 7 nucleotides agree with TRBD1. From germline, CDR1 is MNHEY and CDR2 SVGAGI. Trimming at V came to 4 bases and at J to 4 bases, leaving 12 bases not matched to a gene. CDR3 length: 16 amino acids. In DNA, the CDR3 is TGTGCCAGCAGTTCAGATTACAGGGGCAAGCCCTATGGCTACACCTTC. This sequence encodes CASSSDYRGKPYGYTF.

This clone has a single count. The gene calls are TRBV13 and TRBJ1-2; perhaps TRBD1 as D (6 bases). This CDR3 has 17 amino acids. The V and J ends lost 0 bases and 6 bases respectively, with 20 bases between them. From germline, CDR1 is PRHDT and CDR2 FYEKMQ (reference sequence). CDR3 bases: TGTGCCAGCAGCTTAGGTGCACAGGGAGGGGGTCACGATGGCTACACCTTC. This translates into CASSLGAQGGGHDGYTF.

The J gene is TRBJ2-7, the V gene TRBV29-1; D may be TRBD2 (5 bases). In germline, CDR1 is SQVTM, CDR2 ANQGSEA. The CDR3 runs 13 residues. V lost 4 bases and J 4 bases, leaving 14 bases between the germline ends. CDR3 sequence reads: CSVALSGFYEQYF. The CDR3 DNA sequence: TGCAGCGTTGCCCTTTCGGGATTTTACGAGCAGTACTTC.

The chain combines TRBV30 with TRBJ1-4; 10 bases agree with TRBD1. This CDR3 is 15 amino acids long. Germline V lookup: CDR1 GTSNPN, CDR2 SVGIG (reference sequence). With V trimmed by 2 bases and J by 7 bases, 7 bases remained unmatched. CDR3 protein: CAWSPTGQGREKLFF. The CDR3 DNA is TGTGCCTGGAGTCCGACGGGACAGGGGCGTGAAAAACTGTTTTTT. Supplemented by reference TRBV30 and TRBJ1-4, the full variable domain reads SQTIHQWPATLVQPVGSPLSLECTVEGTSNPNLYWYRQAAGRGLQLLFYSVGIGQISSEVPQNLSASRPQDRQFILSSKKLLLSDSGFYLCAWSPTGQGREKLFFGSGTQLSVL.

The J gene is TRBJ1-2, the V gene TRBV4-3; tentatively, D is TRBD1 (6 bases). The CDR3 sequence is 15 residues long. Germline V gives CDR1 LGHNA, CDR2 YSLEER. With 2 bases removed from V and 2 bases from J, the gap between germline ends came to 12 bases. CDR3 amino acids: CASSQQTQGNYGYTF. In nucleotides, the CDR3 is TGCGCCAGCAGCCAACAAACCCAGGGGAACTATGGCTACACCTTC.

The chain is built from TRBV27 and TRBJ2-1; 11 bases are shared with TRBD2. V lost 6 bases, J lost 0 bases, and 13 bases stayed unmatched. The V gene's germline CDR1 is MNHEY and CDR2 SMNVEV (reference sequence). CDR3 size: 19 residues. CDR3 residues: CASSHVSGRAPSSYNEQFF. CDR3 DNA sequence: TGTGCCAGCAGCCACGTTAGCGGGAGGGCCCCGAGCTCCTACAATGAGCAGTTCTTC.

The V and J genes are TRBV28 and TRBJ2-7; 7 bases match TRBD1. Germline-derived CDR1 and CDR2 are MDHEN and SYDVKM. This CDR3 is built from 14 residues. Trimming at V came to 2 bases and at J to 3 bases, leaving 4 bases not matched to a gene. In DNA, the CDR3 is TGTGCCAGCAGTTTAGACAGGGAGATCTACGAGCAGTACTTC. Translating gives CASSLDREIYEQYF.

The rearrangement uses TRBV6-5 and TRBJ1-1; a weak D match, TRBD1 (5 bases). Germline-derived CDR1 and CDR2 are MNHEY and SVGAGI. The CDR3 runs 14 residues. The V end lost 2 bases, the J end lost 5 bases, and 12 bases lay between the germline ends. CDR3 in DNA: TGTGCCAGCAGTTACGGAAGTCGGGGGACTGAAGCTTTCTTT. It encodes CASSYGSRGTEAFF.

This clone appeared a few times. The chain couples TRBV11-2 to TRBJ2-2, with TRBD2 as a possible D gene (6 bases). This CDR3 region has 13 residues. Germline CDR1 is SGHAT and CDR2 is FQNNGV. V gave up 3 bases and J gave up 8 bases, with 10 bases separating them. The DNA of the CDR3 is TGTGCCAGCAGCTTTACGGGGACTGGGGAGCTGTTTTTT. The encoded protein is CASSFTGTGELFF.